This T cell receptor beta chain is from a study of blood T cell repertoires in COVID-19. Overall study: Spain, Italy and the United States supplied samples that represented acute and convalescent COVID-19.

Data came from immunoSEQ multiplex PCR; TCRdb stores just in-frame clones and leaves some out. The table records 30,000 to 40,000 clones, about 90% of them present only once. CDR1 KGHDR and CDR2 SFDVKD come from the germline V gene. The junction had 3 bases not matched to a gene; V was cut back by 0 bases and J by 4 bases. The CDR3 sequence is 16 residues long. The chain combines TRBV24-1 with TRBJ1-4; 8 bases map to TRBD1. Sequenced sample: peripheral blood. The receptor was isolated from an elderly woman with acute or convalescent COVID-19. The CDR3 bases are TGTGCCACCAGTGATTTGACACAGGGGGTTAATGAAAAACTGTTTTTT. Translation: CATSDLTQGVNEKLFF.